The 14 T cell receptor beta chains below were found in one sample sequenced in a study of tumor and adjacent non-tumor tissue in lung cancer. The template was RNA from unsorted bulk tissue. The library came from three nested PCR rounds adapted from ARM-PCR protocols. Each CDR3 protein is one row after TCRdb ran MiXCR on the multiplex PCR reads. This table holds 100,000 to 150,000 distinct CDR3 sequences, 55% to 75% found once. Sequenced sample: lung tumor tissue. The receptors here all came from a man between 25 and 39 years old with non-small cell lung cancer.

The V gene is TRBV11-2, the J gene TRBJ2-2, with D maybe TRBD2 (7 bases). Germline assignment: CDR1 SGHAT and CDR2 FQNNGV. The V gene lost 5 bases and the J gene lost 10 bases, with 23 bases spanning the gap. The CDR3 length is 16 residues. In DNA, the CDR3 is TGTGCCAGCAGCGACTCAGTAGGGGGGGCTAGCGCGGAGCTGTTTTTT. It is translated as CASSDSVGGASAELFF. Full variable domain (missing parts from reference TRBV11-2 and TRBJ2-2): EAGVAQSPRYKIIEKRQSVAFWCNPISGHATLYWYQQILGQGPKLLIQFQNNGVVDDSQLPKDRFSAERLKGVDSTLKIQPAKLEDSAVYLCASSDSVGGASAELFFGEGSRLTVL.

This clonotype was seen repeatedly, ten times or more. This chain uses TRBV20-1 with TRBJ2-7, with 8 bases that match TRBD1. V dropped 5 bases and J dropped 2; count of bases not matched to a gene: 5. CDR1 is DFQATT and CDR2 is SNEGSKA in the germline V gene (reference sequence). This CDR3 spans 13 amino acids. The CDR3 is CSADRGDTYEQYF. The DNA for the CDR3 is TGCAGTGCTGACAGGGGTGATACCTACGAGCAGTACTTC.

Note on this clonotype: A much larger clone lies one base from this, so it may be a read error. CDR3 loop: CASSYLGRGIYSPLHF. The CDR3 DNA reads as TGTGCCAGCAGTTACCTTGGACGGGGGATTTATTCACCCCTCCACTTT. The rearrangement joins TRBV6-5 to TRBJ1-6; a weak D match, TRBD1 (5 bases). This CDR3 contains 16 residues. Germline V CDR1 and CDR2: MNHEY, SVGAGI. Trimming removed 2 bases at V and 8 bases at J, with 16 bases between.

As for this clonotype: An end of the junction does not agree with germline; a read error may underlie this. J is TRBJ2-3 and V is TRBV20-1; D is perhaps TRBD1 (5 bases). This CDR3 contains 15 residues. Germline V lookup: CDR1 DFQATT, CDR2 SNEGSKA (reference sequence). The CDR3 protein is CSLFGALSAGRLQDF. Here the CDR3 DNA reads TGCAGCTTATTTGGGGCCCTTTCGGCTGGGCGTTTGCAGGATTTT.

J is TRBJ2-1 and V is TRBV11-2, with D tentatively TRBD2 (7 bases). Germline-derived CDR1 and CDR2 are SGHAT and FQNNGV. V shed 8 bases and J shed 5 bases, with 13 bases lying between them. CDR3 size: 13 residues. The CDR3 loop reads CASGGGRNNEQFF. The CDR3 DNA reads as TGTGCCAGCGGGGGGGGGCGGAACAATGAGCAGTTCTTC.

This clonotype was seen at least ten times. This rearrangement joins TRBV20-1 to TRBJ2-7; no clear D gene. CDR1 DFQATT and CDR2 SNEGSKA come from the germline V gene (reference sequence). V was shortened by 1 base and J by 3 bases, with 7 bases between the two germline ends. CDR3 length: 12 residues. CDR3 region: CSARASNYEQYF. CDR3 nucleotide sequence: TGCAGTGCTAGAGCCTCAAACTACGAGCAGTACTTC.

At least ten counts were recorded for this clonotype. The chain employs TRBV29-1 and TRBJ1-1, with D maybe TRBD1 (5 bases). The V end was cut by 7 bases, the J end by 3 bases, with 18 bases between. Germline CDR1 and CDR2: SQVTM and ANQGSEA. The CDR3 length is 14 residues. The CDR3 DNA follows: TGCAGCGCCAAGGAATCCAGGGTCTACACTGAAGCTTTCTTT. Translated: CSAKESRVYTEAFF.

Comments on this clonotype: The DNA is omitted, as the CDR3 cannot be located on it reliably, and the CDR3 follows TCRdb's listing. This sequence joins TRBV7-8 and TRBJ2-2. The CDR3 spans 15 amino acids, including both terminal residues. Germline CDR1 is SGHVS and CDR2 is FQNEAQ. This CDR3 is CASSLFGVGTGELLF.

This rearrangement joins TRBV19 to TRBJ1-2; TRBD1 is a possible D gene (6 bases). The germline V and J ends were trimmed by 4 bases and 5 bases, with 17 bases remaining between them. The CDR3 is 15 amino acids. The germline V gene encodes CDR1 LNHDA and CDR2 SQIVND (reference sequence). The CDR3 here is CASSTKRDKGYGYTF. For the CDR3, the DNA is TGTGCCAGTAGTACAAAACGGGACAAGGGATATGGCTACACCTTC.

Concerning this clonotype itself: The junction departs from the called germline gene at one end, perhaps through a read error. This chain connects TRBV20-1 to TRBJ2-7, with 8 bases lining up with TRBD2. Per the germline V gene, CDR1 is DFQATT and CDR2 is SNEGSKA (reference sequence). The CDR3 contains 15 residues. The CDR3 reads CSARGIREGSYEHYF. The CDR3 DNA is TGCAGTGCTAGGGGAATTCGGGAGGGATCCTACGAGCACTACTTC.

This clonotype has a handful of counts. Since a much larger clone is just one base distant, this may be a read error. In DNA form, the CDR3 reads TGTGCCAGCAATACCCCGAATTCACCCCTCCACTTT. Protein sequence: CASNTPNSPLHF. V usage is TRBV12-3 or TRBV12-4 and J usage is TRBJ1-6; D is undetermined. Deletions cut 7 bases from V and 7 bases from J, with 8 bases between. The CDR3 consists of 12 residues.

This clonotype appeared a single time. The junction departs from the called germline gene at one end, perhaps through a read error. The chain joins TRBV12-3 or TRBV12-4 to TRBJ1-1, with D unresolved. The CDR3 is 13 residues long. The CDR3 spells CVSNFGSSSEAFF. The CDR3, as DNA: TGTGTCAGCAATTTCGGATCTAGCAGCGAAGCTTTCTTT.

In regard to this clonotype: A clone one base away is much larger, so this may be a read error. V is TRBV20-1 and J is TRBJ1-5, with 7 bases identical to TRBD1. Germline loops: CDR1 DFQATT, CDR2 SNEGSKA (reference sequence). This CDR3 has 15 amino acids. The CDR3 DNA follows: TGCAGGGCTCGGCAGGGGGGCGCGGGCAATCAGCCCCAGCATTTT. Translation gives CRARQGGAGNQPQHF.

With respect to this clonotype: This may come from a read error, since a much larger clone is one base off. The chain carries TRBV6-1 and TRBJ1-6, with a weak D call TRBD1 (6 bases). CDR3 size: 16 residues. Germline V gene data show CDR1 as MNHNS and CDR2 as SASEGT. CDR3 sequence: CAISEAGQTFNSPLHF. CDR3 sequence (DNA): TGTGCCATCAGTGAAGCAGGACAGACGTTTAATTCACCCCTCCACTTT.